A single sample gave rise to the 3 T cell receptor beta chains below, sequenced in a study of shared clonotypes between healthy human individuals. Libraries were prepared by immunoSEQ multiplex PCR; TCRdb keeps only in-frame clonotypes and omits some of them. Altogether around 700,000 clones are present, around 72% being singletons, with the ten largest covering 1.7%. What was sequenced was memory CD4+ T cells sorted from blood. Subset specified: CD45RA-negative fraction. The receptor source for this set is a woman under 40 in good health.

CDR3 coding DNA: TGTGCCAGCAGTTTATCCCGTGGTAGCGGGGTCCGACAGGATGAGCAGTTCTTC. Its translation: CASSLSRGSGVRQDEQFF. J is TRBJ2-1 and V is TRBV27, with 8 bases identical to TRBD2. The V and J ends lost 0 bases and 8 bases, in that order; junction bases with no gene match: 15. The CDR3 has 18 amino acids. Germline V gene data show CDR1 as MNHEY and CDR2 as SMNVEV (reference sequence).

The V gene is TRBV6-1, the J gene TRBJ2-2; D is ambiguous. The germline V gene has CDR1 MNHNS and CDR2 SASEGT. There are 14 residues in the CDR3. V lost 10 bases, J lost 4 bases, and 16 bases lay in between. The CDR3 spells CATSLSPSTGELFF. The CDR3 bases are TGTGCCACCTCCTTAAGCCCCAGCACCGGGGAGCTGTTTTTT.

The chain is built from TRBV18 and TRBJ2-1; 11 positions agree with TRBD2. The CDR3 covers 15 residues. The V gene's germline CDR1 is KGHSH and CDR2 LQKENI. The trim removed 8 bases at V and 7 bases at J, leaving 10 bases unmatched. This chain's CDR3 is CASKIAGGSRNEQFF. The DNA for the CDR3 is TGTGCCAGCAAAATAGCGGGAGGGTCTCGTAATGAGCAGTTCTTC.